This T cell receptor (beta chain) comes out of a study of blood T cell repertoires in COVID-19. In the study overall: Material from acute and convalescent COVID-19 was sourced from the United States, Italy and Spain.

The CDR3 is 12 amino acids. The germline gives CDR1 SQVTM, CDR2 ANQGSEA. Trimming pared 7 bases from V and 5 bases from J, leaving 14 bases between. As handled by the study authors: How many nucleated cells were present was estimated from reference gene primer amplification. The data were produced by immunoSEQ multiplex PCR, yet TCRdb's version contains in-frame clones alone and is incomplete. That table is the source of V, J and clone size, and D and trimming were worked out from the DNA. The repertoire holds 100,000 to 150,000 clones, with about 80% as singletons. This clone turned up a few times. The V call is TRBV29-1, the J call TRBJ1-1; D call uncertain. This clonotype originated in a woman between 45 and 65 years old with acute or convalescent COVID-19. The sequenced material came from peripheral blood. CDR3 in amino acids: CSAVTGGTEAFF. Written as DNA, the CDR3 is TGCAGCGCTGTGACGGGAGGGACTGAAGCTTTCTTT.